This is a list of T cell receptor beta chains from one sample in a study of blood T cell repertoires in COVID-19. The method was immunoSEQ multiplex PCR; TCRdb's version includes in-frame clones alone and lacks a portion of them. The sample includes approximately 500,000 clones, 70% to 90% of them seen just once. The sequenced sample was peripheral blood. The origin of the receptors is a woman in her 50s with COVID-19, enrolled during active disease. CDR3s leave out the opening cysteine and the closing phenylalanine or tryptophan. Each record gives: clone size, J gene, D gene, V gene, CDR3 protein. D genes are given only for firm matches. Size tells how often a clone was seen (once, few, many) or the class of an expanded clone, and some rows leave it out.

.	TRBJ2-5	.	TRBV7-9	ASSLVGGQETQY
once	TRBJ1-4	TRBD1	TRBV29-1	SALTGTGNEKLF
.	TRBJ1-2	.	TRBV29-1	SVDGSGTNYGYT
.	TRBJ1-2	.	TRBV19	ASSSPRRAEDGYT
.	TRBJ2-7	.	TRBV6-6	ASSPSRGAYEQY
once	TRBJ1-3	TRBD1	TRBV5-1	ASSFGTASGNTIY
few	TRBJ1-5	TRBD1	TRBV4-2	ASSPDRGGGNQPQH
.	TRBJ1-2	.	TRBV19	ASEAGGGARYGYT
.	TRBJ2-2	TRBD1	TRBV7-9	ASTDRDETGELF
.	TRBJ1-2	TRBD1	TRBV19	ASSMGQEFGYT
.	TRBJ2-2	TRBD1	TRBV10-3	AISGFLAGQGNTGELF
.	TRBJ2-3	.	TRBV27	ASNPGGRNTQY
.	TRBJ1-1	TRBD1	TRBV5-1	ASSLGQGGSTEAF
.	TRBJ2-3	TRBD2	TRBV5-4	ASSDTGTPSGGQY
.	TRBJ1-4	.	TRBV19	ASRLDRSNEKLF